Listed here is a single T cell receptor beta chain. Its antigen specificity is not known. There are no base qualities to consult, and no much larger clone falls within one base. TCRbeta CDR3 regions were amplified from genomic DNA by means of the immunoSEQ Assay, a bias-controlled multiplex PCR. The original methods were these. Nucleated cell counts per sample were estimated from amplification of reference gene primers within the assay. To quantify the absolute abundance of each unique TCRbeta CDR3 rearrangement, sequence reads were collapsed and filtered. Productive Simpson clonality was computed per sample as the square root of Simpson's diversity index over productive rearrangements. As stored in TCRdb, this immuneACCESS dataset retains in-frame rearrangements with V and J assigned. A fraction of the clones does not appear; measured against another copy, unresolved V genes explain less than half of the discrepancy, and the remainder lacks a known reason. The DNA gave D and trimming, while V, J and clone size come from that table. This sample holds 95,000 to 110,000 clones; about 93% were observed only once. The ten largest account for roughly 1.2% of the sample.

The germline ends are 8 bases apart after V is trimmed by 6 bases and J by 2 bases. From the germline V gene, CDR1 is MNHEY and CDR2 is SVGAGI. Including the terminal cysteine and phenylalanine, the CDR3 comprises 13 residues. Kept here is only the CDR3 DNA, which spans 39 bases and is read in frame from base 1. The sample comes from a study of blood T cell repertoires in COVID-19 (dated by TCRdb to about 2020). In terms of the full investigation: Collaborator samples came from the United States, Italy and Spain and covered acute and convalescent phases of COVID-19. The prospective study material was composed of cDNA or gDNA derived from T cells, B-cell-depleted T cells, or PBMCs. The dataset comprised deeply sampled blood TCRbeta repertoires from subjects exposed to, actively infected with, or recovered from COVID-19. The repertoires were made available in a free public database intended to serve as a resource for research on the immune response to SARS-CoV-2. Samples were obtained from the ongoing ImmuneRACE study (first 160 participants) and from about 1,300 subjects provided by 6 global collaborators. The sample metadata nearly always contained a de-identified subject ID, COVID-19 status, age in years and sex. Where available, HLA class I and class II types were obtained from metadata supplied by the sample provider rather than from assay-based typing. The full study reports these points: How much clinical and demographic metadata was included differed by source and by participant, and the metadata was provided uncurated.

Each collaborating institution followed its own protocols to collect whole blood in K2EDTA tubes. Collaborator samples were shipped for TCRbeta analysis as frozen whole blood, isolated PBMCs, or DNA extracted from either sample type. The chain employs TRBV6-5 and TRBJ2-1; TRBD1 could be the D gene, as 6 bases match. The sequenced material came from peripheral blood. The source is a woman under 40 with acute or convalescent COVID-19. The CDR3 protein: CASRQGTYNEQFF. The sequence in DNA is TGTGCCAGCAGACAGGGCACCTACAATGAGCAGTTCTTC.